These 30 T cell receptor beta chains came from one sample sequenced in a study of blood T cell repertoires in COVID-19. TCRdb keeps only in-frame clones here, not all; method: immunoSEQ multiplex PCR. This sample has fewer than 300,000 clones, with around 87% found just once. Sequenced input: peripheral blood. These receptors were obtained from a woman in her fifties or sixties with acute or convalescent COVID-19.

The genes are TRBV11-2 and TRBJ2-3; 10 nucleotides align to TRBD2. The CDR3 has 16 residues. The germline V gene has CDR1 SGHAT and CDR2 FQNNGV. V trimming: 2 bases; J trimming: 4 bases; junction bases outside the gene matches: 6. CDR3 nucleotides: TGTGCCAGCAGCTTAACGTCAGCGGGAGGGCCAGATACGCAGTATTTT. This gives the protein CASSLTSAGGPDTQYF. The whole variable domain, remainder taken from reference TRBV11-2 and TRBJ2-3, is EAGVAQSPRYKIIEKRQSVAFWCNPISGHATLYWYQQILGQGPKLLIQFQNNGVVDDSQLPKDRFSAERLKGVDSTLKIQPAKLEDSAVYLCASSLTSAGGPDTQYFGPGTRLTVL.

DNA of the CDR3: TGTGCCAGCAGGCAAACAGGGGAACCTGGAAACACCATATATTTT. The encoded protein is CASRQTGEPGNTIYF. The chain carries TRBV7-9 and TRBJ1-3, with 7 bases that match TRBD1. CDR1 is SEHNR, CDR2 FQNEAQ, per germline (reference sequence). V gave up 6 bases and J gave up 2 bases; unmatched junction bases: 7. The CDR3 contains 15 residues.

The genes are TRBV7-3 and TRBJ2-3; TRBD2 agrees at 13 bases. The CDR3 totals 16 residues. J gave up 3 bases and V 5 bases, and 5 bases lay outside the gene matches. Germline V gene data show CDR1 as SGHTA and CDR2 as FQGTGA. CDR3 sequence reads: CASSLSTSGRTDTQYF. DNA of the CDR3: TGTGCCAGCAGCCTATCGACTAGCGGGAGGACAGATACGCAGTATTTT.

This chain connects TRBV9 to TRBJ2-5; D ambiguous. V lost 3 bases and J 5 bases, leaving 8 bases between the germline ends. The CDR3 sequence is 12 residues long. In germline, CDR1 is SGDLS, CDR2 YYNGEE. CDR3 residues: CASSAVEETQYF. The CDR3 DNA is TGTGCCAGCAGCGCCGTCGAGGAGACCCAGTACTTC.

This clone was recorded only once. The chain links TRBV4-1 to TRBJ2-5; 12 bases are shared with TRBD2. The CDR3 extends over 16 amino acids. V lost 4 bases and J lost 5; bases outside the gene matches: 8. In germline, CDR1 is MGHRA, CDR2 YSYEKL. Here the CDR3 reads CASSPLVTSGSETQYF. DNA for the CDR3: TGCGCCAGCAGCCCGCTGGTGACTAGCGGGAGTGAGACCCAGTACTTC.

The chain carries TRBV4-1 and TRBJ2-5, with 15 bases matching TRBD2. Trimming took 3 bases from V and 4 from J; bases not matched to a gene: 3. This CDR3 comprises 16 residues. Germline-derived CDR1 and CDR2 are MGHRA and YSYEKL. CDR3 residues: CASSQGLAGGGETQYF. CDR3 nucleotides: TGCGCCAGCAGCCAGGGACTAGCGGGAGGTGGAGAGACCCAGTACTTC.

V usage is TRBV7-2 and J usage is TRBJ2-3; 13 bases align to TRBD2. Per germline, CDR1 SGHTA and CDR2 FQGNSA. The junction had 7 bases not matched to a gene; V was cut back by 5 bases and J by 14 bases. This CDR3 has 13 amino acids. CDR3: CASSQSTSGRRYF. CDR3 nucleotides: TGTGCCAGCAGCCAGTCGACTAGCGGGAGGCGGTATTTT. Drawing the rest from reference TRBV7-2 and TRBJ2-3, the complete variable domain is GAGVSQSPSNKVTEKGKDVELRCDPISGHTALYWYRQSLGQGLEFLIYFQGNSAPDKSGLPSDRFSAERTGGSVSTLTIQRTQQEDSAVYLCASSQSTSGRRYFGPGTRLTVL.

This chain connects TRBV7-9 to TRBJ1-6; TRBD1 matches at 7 bases. Germline V gene data show CDR1 as SEHNR and CDR2 as FQNEAQ (reference sequence). The CDR3 is 14 amino acids. V trimming: 5 bases; J trimming: 6 bases; junction bases outside the gene matches: 4. The DNA for the CDR3 is TGTGCCAGCAGCAACCGGGACAGTAATTCACCCCTCCACTTT. This translates into CASSNRDSNSPLHF.

This clone was counted between two and nine times. Here the CDR3 DNA reads TGCGCCAGCATGGGGACTAGCGGCACAGATACGCAGTATTTT. This translates into CASMGTSGTDTQYF. The gene calls are TRBV5-1 and TRBJ2-3; 10 nucleotides match TRBD2. CDR1 and CDR2 from the germline V gene are SGHRS and YFSETQ. The CDR3 length is 14 residues. V gave up 6 bases and J gave up 1 base; unmatched junction bases: 2. The whole variable domain, filled in from reference TRBV5-1 and TRBJ2-3, reads KAGVTQTPRYLIKTRGQQVTLSCSPISGHRSVSWYQQTPGQGLQFLFEYFSETQRNKGNFPGRFSGRQFSNSRSEMNVSTLELGDSALYLCASMGTSGTDTQYFGPGTRLTVL.

The rearrangement links TRBV19 to TRBJ2-3, with 8 bases lining up with TRBD2. This CDR3 is built from 17 residues. Germline CDR1 and CDR2: LNHDA and SQIVND (reference sequence). Unmatched junction bases numbered 13, after V lost 3 bases and J lost 5 bases. The DNA of the CDR3 is TGTGCCAGTAGTATTCTTACAGGGAGCCTAGCGGGAGATACGCAGTATTTT. Its translation is CASSILTGSLAGDTQYF.

This clone turned up a few times. The V call is TRBV5-1, the J call TRBJ2-1; D is perhaps TRBD1 (6 bases). The germline V and J ends were trimmed by 0 bases and 1 base, with 8 bases remaining between them. This CDR3 has 15 amino acids. Germline CDR1 and CDR2: SGHRS and YFSETQ. CDR3 region: CASSLGGTSYNEQFF. The CDR3 nucleotides read TGCGCCAGCAGCTTGGGAGGGACATCCTACAATGAGCAGTTCTTC.

The chain has TRBV25-1 and TRBJ1-4, with 9 bases that match TRBD1. Looked up from germline, CDR1 is MGHDK and CDR2 is SYGVNS. Trimming removed 7 bases from V and 10 bases from J; junction bases left unmatched: 7. The CDR3 has 13 amino acids. The DNA for the CDR3 is TGTGCCAGCAAAGGACAGGGGTTCGGAAAACTGTTTTTT. Translating it yields CASKGQGFGKLFF.

The DNA for the CDR3 is TGTGCCAGCACCGGACAGCCGAGCGGAGCTTTCTTT. It codes for CASTGQPSGAFF. The V gene is TRBV12-3 or TRBV12-4, the J gene TRBJ1-1, with D perhaps TRBD1 (6 bases). CDR3 length: 12 amino acids. V lost 7 bases to trimming and J lost 10 bases, with 16 bases between them.

This chain links TRBV24-1 with TRBJ2-5; D remains unclear. The V gene's germline CDR1 is KGHDR and CDR2 SFDVKD. CDR3 size: 13 residues. V gave up 3 bases and J gave up 6 bases, with 10 bases separating them. Here the CDR3 DNA reads TGTGCCACCAGTGATGCGGTGCTTCAGACCCAGTACTTC. As protein: CATSDAVLQTQYF.

V is TRBV6-5 and J is TRBJ2-7, with 8 nucleotides matching TRBD1. This CDR3 is 14 amino acids long. The trim removed 7 bases at V and 6 bases at J, leaving 11 bases unmatched. Germline V gives CDR1 MNHEY, CDR2 SVGAGI. In nucleotides, the CDR3 is TGTGCCAGCACCTTGGCCCCAGACAGGGGCGAGCAGTACTTC. Translated, it gives CASTLAPDRGEQYF.

The chain has TRBV9 and TRBJ2-3; a weak D match, TRBD1 (6 bases). V was shortened by 3 bases and J by 3 bases, with 11 bases between the two germline ends. This CDR3 region has 14 residues. CDR1 SGDLS and CDR2 YYNGEE come from the germline V gene. The CDR3 DNA reads TGTGCCAGCAGCGCCCTCCAGGGGACAGATACGCAGTATTTT. It codes for CASSALQGTDTQYF. Based on the CDR3 plus reference TRBV9 and TRBJ2-3, the full variable domain is DSGVTQTPKHLITATGQRVTLRCSPRSGDLSVYWYQQSLDQGLQFLIQYYNGEERAKGNILERFSAQQFPDLHSELNLSSLELGDSALYFCASSALQGTDTQYFGPGTRLTVL.

The V gene is TRBV10-3, the J gene TRBJ1-1; D is unresolved. This CDR3 comprises 16 residues. The ends were cut back, 5 bases at V and 0 bases at J, with 16 bases in the middle. CDR1 is ENHRY, CDR2 SYGVKD, per germline. The CDR3 sequence is CAISKDSPLLNTEAFF. As DNA, the CDR3 is TGTGCCATCAGTAAGGACTCCCCTCTACTGAACACTGAAGCTTTCTTT.

The V call is TRBV7-9, the J call TRBJ1-4; a possible D gene is TRBD1 (5 bases). Trimming took 5 bases from V and 7 from J, leaving 14 bases between them. The CDR3 consists of 14 residues. Germline CDR1 reads SEHNR; CDR2 reads FQNEAQ (reference sequence). CDR3 loop: CASSLSWTPEKLFF. In DNA form, the CDR3 reads TGTGCCAGCAGCCTAAGTTGGACACCTGAAAAACTGTTTTTT.

J is TRBJ2-7 and V is TRBV3-1 (or the pseudogene TRBV3-2); 7 positions match TRBD2. The germline gives CDR1 LGHDT, CDR2 YNNKEL (reference sequence). V shed 4 bases, J shed 4 bases, and the junction held 7 bases outside the gene matches. This CDR3 contains 14 residues. CDR3 protein: CASSLSSGKYEQYF. DNA of the CDR3: TGTGCCAGCAGCCTCTCCAGCGGGAAGTACGAGCAGTACTTC.

CDR3 in amino acids: CASSLVGGSGANVLTF. CDR3 DNA: TGCGCCAGCAGCTTGGTGGGGGGCTCTGGGGCCAACGTCCTGACTTTC. The genes are TRBV5-1 and TRBJ2-6; TRBD2 might be the D (6 bases). Germline V lookup: CDR1 SGHRS, CDR2 YFSETQ. This CDR3 spans 16 amino acids. V was trimmed by 0 bases and J by 0 bases, leaving 7 bases between them. Full variable domain (remainder filled in from reference TRBV5-1 and TRBJ2-6): KAGVTQTPRYLIKTRGQQVTLSCSPISGHRSVSWYQQTPGQGLQFLFEYFSETQRNKGNFPGRFSGRQFSNSRSEMNVSTLELGDSALYLCASSLVGGSGANVLTFGAGSRLTVL.

V and J are TRBV28 and TRBJ2-7, with 7 bases lining up with TRBD1. Germline CDR1 reads MDHEN; CDR2 reads SYDVKM. The CDR3 extends over 13 amino acids. The J segment lost 3 bases and the V segment lost 3 bases, leaving 2 bases of the junction unmatched. For the CDR3, the DNA is TGTGCCAGCAGTTTGGCAGGGGGCTACGAGCAGTACTTC. This translates into CASSLAGGYEQYF.

The chain combines TRBV9 with TRBJ2-5; TRBD2 matches 15 bases. The germline CDR1 and CDR2 sequences are SGDLS and YYNGEE. The CDR3 spans 17 residues. Trimming cost V 3 bases and J 5 bases; bases outside gene matches: 8. This chain's CDR3 is CASSASGLAGGLETQYF. The CDR3 coding sequence is TGTGCCAGCAGCGCTAGTGGACTAGCGGGAGGGTTGGAGACCCAGTACTTC.

The rearrangement joins TRBV25-1 to TRBJ2-7; perhaps TRBD2 as D (6 bases). V was cut by 1 base and J by 0 bases, with 16 bases left in between. The CDR3 spans 17 residues. The germline gives CDR1 MGHDK, CDR2 SYGVNS. The CDR3 coding sequence is TGTGCCAGCAGTGAATCCCCAGCGGGCACTAACTCCTACGAGCAGTACTTC. It is translated as CASSESPAGTNSYEQYF.

This chain uses TRBV10-1 with TRBJ2-1; 7 bases line up with TRBD2. This CDR3 spans 15 amino acids. Germline-derived CDR1 and CDR2 are WNHNN and SYGVQD (reference sequence). The V and J ends lost 4 bases and 9 bases, in that order; junction bases with no gene match: 12. The CDR3 DNA reads as TGCGCCAGCAGTGTCGGGAGGACCGAATGGGGTGAGCAGTTCTTC. It encodes CASSVGRTEWGEQFF.

This clone came up once. The V and J genes are TRBV5-4 and TRBJ2-2, with 10 bases aligning to TRBD2. V gave up 4 bases and J gave up 4 bases; unmatched junction bases: 10. The CDR3 has 17 amino acids. The germline CDR1 and CDR2 sequences are SGHNT and YYREEE (reference sequence). The CDR3 coding sequence is TGTGCCAGCAGCCAGGGCAGCGGGAGGGCCGCCACCGGGGAGCTGTTTTTT. Its protein is CASSQGSGRAATGELFF.

The genes are TRBV4-2 and TRBJ2-5, with 8 positions matching TRBD2. This CDR3 contains 14 residues. Losses at the gene ends were 0 bases for V and 3 bases for J; bases not matched to a gene: 0. CDR1 is LGHNA, CDR2 YNFKEQ, per germline. The CDR3 loop is CASSQELAEETQYF. The DNA for the CDR3 is TGTGCCAGCAGCCAAGAACTAGCGGAAGAGACCCAGTACTTC.

The chain couples TRBV5-1 to TRBJ2-1, with D perhaps matching TRBD2 (6 bases). CDR1 and CDR2 (germline): SGHRS, YFSETQ. V shed 0 bases and J shed 7 bases, with 11 bases lying between them. This CDR3 contains 14 residues. This chain's CDR3 is CASSLVDGRNEQFF. The CDR3 region has the DNA TGCGCCAGCAGCTTGGTTGATGGGAGGAATGAGCAGTTCTTC.

The chain employs TRBV6-5 and TRBJ1-2; D call uncertain. The germline V gene has CDR1 MNHEY and CDR2 SVGAGI. Trimming took 0 bases from V and 8 from J, leaving 10 bases between them. The CDR3 runs 13 residues. CDR3 sequence: CASSYSRVGGYTF. The CDR3 DNA sequence: TGTGCCAGCAGTTACTCGAGGGTAGGCGGCTACACCTTC.

The chain combines TRBV15 with TRBJ2-1; TRBD2 is a possible D gene (5 bases). Between the trimmed V and J ends, which lost 5 bases and 2 bases, there was a span of 10 bases. Germline CDR1 is LNHNV and CDR2 is YYDKDF (reference sequence). CDR3 size: 14 residues. The CDR3: CATSETTTYNEQFF. The CDR3, as DNA: TGTGCCACCAGCGAGACTACTACCTACAATGAGCAGTTCTTC.

A few counts support this clone. The V gene is TRBV5-4, the J gene TRBJ2-7, with TRBD1 identical over 7 bases. This CDR3 spans 13 amino acids. Trimming at V came to 2 bases and at J to 4 bases, leaving 3 bases not matched to a gene. CDR1 and CDR2 from the germline V gene are SGHNT and YYREEE (reference sequence). This CDR3 is CASSFPRGYEQYF. In DNA, the CDR3 is TGTGCCAGCAGCTTTCCCAGGGGGTACGAGCAGTACTTC.